The 4 T cell receptor beta chains below were found in one sample sequenced in a study of T cell responses to AZD1222 COVID-19 vaccine. Profiling relied on immunoSEQ multiplex PCR, and the TCRdb table lists in-frame clones only, not all of them. The data hold under 200,000 clones, with roughly nine tenths observed a single time. The specimen comprised peripheral blood, sampled on day 0 of AZD1222 vaccination. All receptors come from an adult in good health.

J is TRBJ1-1 and V is TRBV24-1, with D unresolved. This CDR3 is 13 amino acids long. V was trimmed by 4 bases and J by 6 bases, leaving 11 bases between them. The germline CDR1 and CDR2 sequences are KGHDR and SFDVKD. Here the CDR3 DNA reads TGTGCCACCAGTGAATACCTCGGGGCTGAAGCTTTCTTT. Protein sequence: CATSEYLGAEAFF.

This sequence joins TRBV3-1 (or the pseudogene TRBV3-2) and TRBJ2-2; D call uncertain. The germline gives CDR1 LGHDT, CDR2 YNNKEL (reference sequence). Trimming left V 7 bases short and J 6 bases short, with 3 bases between. This CDR3 contains 10 residues. The chain's CDR3 is CASKAGELFF. For the CDR3, the DNA is TGTGCCAGCAAAGCCGGGGAGCTGTTTTTT.

The chain joins TRBV2 to TRBJ1-6, with no clear D. Per the germline V gene, CDR1 is SNHLY and CDR2 is FYNNEI. Trimming left V 2 bases short and J 6 bases short, with 14 bases between. There are 16 residues in the CDR3. As DNA, the CDR3 is TGTGCCAGCAGTGAACGGACCGCGAGCCCTAATTCACCCCTCCACTTT. It specifies CASSERTASPNSPLHF.

V is TRBV11-3 and J is TRBJ2-5; 7 bases are shared with TRBD2. Germline CDR1 SGHNT, CDR2 YENEEA. The CDR3 loop spans 14 amino acids. V lost 5 bases to trimming and J lost 7 bases; unmatched junction nucleotides: 10. CDR3 DNA sequence: TGTGCCAGCAGCGAGCGGGACTCTACCGGGACCCAGTACTTC. Its protein product is CASSERDSTGTQYF.